This paragraph reports one TCR beta chain. Random hexamers were used to reverse transcribe an amount of roughly 0.45 to 1 ug RNA. TCRdb passed the immunoSEQ multiplex PCR reads through MiXCR, listing each CDR3 protein once. Of just over 80,000 distinct CDR3 sequences listed, around 94% are singletons. The data were taken from a study of CD8 T cells in Susac syndrome. V was pared by 6 bases and J by 11 bases, with 25 bases between. The CDR3 spans 15 residues. Germline assignment: CDR1 MNHEY and CDR2 SMNVEV (reference sequence). Source material: CD8+ T cells from PBMCs. V gene TRBV27 combines with J gene TRBJ1-1; possible D gene TRBD1, 5 bases. This TCR came from a human donor in good health. The CDR3, as DNA: TGTGCCAGCAGCCCGAACCTGCGGGCCCAGGAGGGGGCTTTCTTT. Protein sequence: CASSPNLRAQEGAFF.